The 21 T cell receptor beta chains below all came from one sample that was sequenced in a study of T cells in Graves' hyperthyroidism and ophthalmopathy. From RNA transcripts, TCR beta CDR3 regions were amplified. Primed by the HTBI set, a first-round RT-PCR was run on the TCR CDR3. TCRdb independently ran MiXCR on the multiplex PCR reads; one entry per CDR3 protein. In the table there are hundreds of thousands of distinct CDR3 sequences, about 15% of which are singletons. Material for sequencing was blood. The receptors stem from a woman between 18 and 30 years old with Graves' hyperthyroidism.

This clonotype has a count of ten or more. J is TRBJ2-7 and V is TRBV18; a possible D gene is TRBD2 (5 bases). CDR1 is KGHSH and CDR2 is LQKENI in the germline V gene. Between the trimmed V and J ends, which lost 6 bases and 0 bases, there was a span of 24 bases. This CDR3 comprises 18 residues. Here the CDR3 reads CASSLTISGVQSSYEQYF. In DNA form, the CDR3 reads TGTGCCAGCTCGCTTACCATATCCGGGGTCCAGAGCTCCTACGAGCAGTACTTC.

A remark on this clonotype: This may stem from a read error, because a much larger clone lies one nucleotide away. The rearrangement links TRBV5-1 to TRBJ1-1; 8 bases line up with TRBD1. Germline V gene sequence: CDR1 SGHRS, CDR2 YFSETQ. The CDR3 is made up of 18 amino acids. The trim removed 3 bases at V and 0 bases at J, leaving 13 bases unmatched. CDR3 sequence reads: CASSSPPRTGPMNTEAFF. The CDR3 nucleotides read TGCGCCAGCAGCTCCCCCCCAAGGACAGGGCCCATGAACACTGAAGCTTTCTTT.

In the case of this clonotype: This may stem from a read error, because a much larger clone lies one nucleotide away. The chain employs TRBV6-1 and TRBJ2-1; D uncertain. Germline loops: CDR1 MNHNS, CDR2 SASEGT. The CDR3 runs to 14 residues. The CDR3 here is CASTHSPGDNEQSF. The CDR3 region has the DNA TGTGCCAGCACTCATAGCCCGGGCGACAATGAGCAGTCCTTC.

At least ten counts were recorded for this clonotype. The chain recombines TRBV28 with TRBJ2-1, with 7 bases fitting TRBD2. This CDR3 comprises 15 residues. V dropped 5 bases and J dropped 8; count of bases not matched to a gene: 12. The V gene's germline CDR1 is MDHEN and CDR2 SYDVKM. CDR3 region: CASSPPTAGEDEQFF. The DNA of the CDR3 is TGTGCCAGCAGTCCACCTACGGCGGGAGAGGATGAGCAGTTCTTC.

The V and J genes are TRBV7-8 and TRBJ1-2; 11 bases fit TRBD1. From germline, CDR1 is SGHVS and CDR2 FQNEAQ. The trim removed 0 bases at V and 4 bases at J, leaving 7 bases unmatched. There are 17 residues in the CDR3. The CDR3 sequence is CASSLARTGGSSYGYTF. The CDR3 coding sequence is TGTGCCAGCAGCTTAGCCCGGACAGGGGGCTCCAGCTATGGCTACACCTTC.

This clonotype was seen more than once but under ten times. Relative to the germline gene, one junction end is altered; a read error may explain this. The rearrangement joins TRBV25-1 to TRBJ1-2; D is unresolved. Per the germline V gene, CDR1 is MGHDK and CDR2 is SYGVNS. There are 12 residues in the CDR3. CDR3 coding DNA: TGTGCCAGCAGGGAATCGGGGTATGGCTACACCTTC. Translated, it gives CASRESGYGYTF.

In regard to this clonotype: A read error may be the cause here, since a much bigger clone is one base away. V is TRBV5-1 and J is TRBJ2-7; 7 bases line up with TRBD1. CDR1 and CDR2 from the germline V gene are SGHRS and YFSETQ. The CDR3 length is 15 residues. CDR3 nucleotides: TGCGCCAGCCGATTTACGGACAGGACCGGATACGGGCAGTACTTC. This encodes CASRFTDRTGYGQYF.

This clonotype was observed at least ten times. The rearrangement joins TRBV11-2 to TRBJ2-5; D is ambiguous. V lost 5 bases to trimming and J lost 7 bases, with 20 bases between them. The CDR3 loop spans 15 amino acids. Germline V lookup: CDR1 SGHAT, CDR2 FQNNGV. The CDR3 protein is CASSPPTYLGGTQYF. Here the CDR3 DNA reads TGTGCCAGCAGCCCACCGACTTACCTCGGCGGGACCCAGTACTTC.

This clonotype was recorded a few times. The chain has TRBV10-3 and TRBJ1-1; no definite D call. The germline gives CDR1 ENHRY, CDR2 SYGVKD. The CDR3 runs 15 residues. V lost 4 bases and J 0 bases, leaving 12 bases between the germline ends. CDR3 bases: TGTGCCATCAGTGTAGGGCAGCACATGAACACTGAAGCTTTCTTT. This codes for CAISVGQHMNTEAFF.

This clonotype was observed a few times. This chain connects TRBV9 to TRBJ2-1; D call uncertain. The germline V and J ends were trimmed by 0 bases and 0 bases, with 10 bases remaining between them. The CDR3 loop spans 16 amino acids. CDR1 and CDR2 (germline): SGDLS, YYNGEE. This CDR3 is CASSVDGRSSYNEQFF. In nucleotides, the CDR3 is TGTGCCAGCAGCGTAGATGGCAGGAGCTCCTACAATGAGCAGTTCTTC.

There are many counts of this clonotype. The chain joins TRBV27 to TRBJ1-5, with D maybe TRBD1 (6 bases). Germline values: CDR1 MNHEY, CDR2 SMNVEV (reference sequence). The CDR3 consists of 16 residues. The ends were cut back, 1 base at V and 0 bases at J, with 10 bases in the middle. CDR3 nucleotide sequence: TGTGCCAGCAGTTTATGGGGGCCTAGTAGCAATCAGCCCCAGCATTTT. Translating it yields CASSLWGPSSNQPQHF.

CDR3 region: CSARDQARGLEQYF. CDR3 nucleotide sequence: TGCAGTGCTAGAGATCAGGCCAGGGGTTTGGAGCAGTACTTC. The chain is built from TRBV20-1 and TRBJ2-7; the D gene is possibly TRBD1 (6 bases). V was trimmed by 0 bases and J by 7 bases, leaving 16 bases between them. The V gene's germline CDR1 is DFQATT and CDR2 SNEGSKA (reference sequence). The CDR3 loop spans 14 amino acids.

This clonotype has ten or more counts. The chain couples TRBV28 to TRBJ2-5; D is possibly TRBD2 (5 bases). Trimming shortened V by 6 bases and J by 1 base, and 24 bases separated the two germline ends. This CDR3 has 18 residues. Germline V lookup: CDR1 MDHEN, CDR2 SYDVKM. The CDR3 sequence: CASSLGRVAGGGQETQYF. CDR3 coding DNA: TGTGCCAGCAGCCTAGGACGGGTGGCGGGCGGAGGCCAAGAGACCCAGTACTTC.

This clonotype appeared a few times. This chain uses TRBV28 with TRBJ2-6; D uncertain. The V gene lost 6 bases and the J gene lost 4 bases, with 10 bases spanning the gap. CDR3 length: 14 amino acids. Germline CDR1 MDHEN, CDR2 SYDVKM. The CDR3 DNA follows: TGTGCCAGCAGCCTGGCCGGAGGGGCCAACGTCCTGACTTTC. Residues: CASSLAGGANVLTF.

The rearrangement joins TRBV6-2 or TRBV6-3 to TRBJ2-1; tentatively, D is TRBD2 (5 bases). Per the germline V gene, CDR1 is MNHEY and CDR2 is SVGEGT. V was pared by 6 bases and J by 5 bases, with 14 bases between. The CDR3 consists of 14 residues. CDR3 bases: TGTGCCAGCAGCCTAGCTAGTTTCCACAATGAGCAGTTCTTC. Translation: CASSLASFHNEQFF.

This clonotype came up many times. The chain couples TRBV15 to TRBJ2-1, with 8 bases that match TRBD2. Losses at the gene ends were 4 bases for V and 10 bases for J; bases not matched to a gene: 15. CDR1 and CDR2 from the germline V gene are LNHNV and YYDKDF (reference sequence). The CDR3 sequence is 16 residues long. CDR3 nucleotides: TGTGCCACCAGCACCCGGACTAGCCCCCAACCGGGGGAGCAGTTCTTC. This sequence encodes CATSTRTSPQPGEQFF. The entire variable domain, with the rest obtained from reference TRBV15 and TRBJ2-1, is as follows: DAMVIQNPRYQVTQFGKPVTLSCSQTLNHNVMYWYQQKSSQAPKLLFHYYDKDFNNEADTPDNFQSRRPNTSFCFLDIRSPGLGDTAMYLCATSTRTSPQPGEQFFGPGTRLTVL.

At least ten counts were recorded for this clonotype. The chain is built from TRBV9 and TRBJ2-7, with TRBD1 matching over 9 bases. There are 16 residues in the CDR3. The junction had 5 bases not matched to a gene; V was cut back by 0 bases and J by 1 base. Per germline, CDR1 SGDLS and CDR2 YYNGEE. This CDR3 reads CASSVAGTGRSYEQYF. The CDR3 region has the DNA TGTGCCAGCAGCGTAGCCGGGACAGGGAGATCCTACGAGCAGTACTTC.

This clonotype turned up a few times. The genes are TRBV25-1 and TRBJ2-7; D is uncertain. This CDR3 spans 14 amino acids. The V gene lost 3 bases and the J gene lost 2 bases, with 11 bases spanning the gap. CDR1 is MGHDK and CDR2 is SYGVNS in the germline V gene. The CDR3 coding sequence is TGTGCCAGCAGTGAGGCAGGAGCCCCCTACGAGCAGTACTTC. This translates into CASSEAGAPYEQYF.

This clonotype was seen more than once but under ten times. The genes are TRBV5-1 and TRBJ1-4; weak D call: TRBD1 (5 bases). V shed 6 bases and J shed 5 bases, with 11 bases lying between them. CDR1 is SGHRS, CDR2 YFSETQ, per germline. This CDR3 is built from 13 residues. The CDR3 loop is CASTGTENEKLFF. CDR3 sequence (DNA): TGCGCCAGCACCGGGACGGAGAATGAAAAACTGTTTTTT.

This clonotype has more than one count but fewer than ten. The rearrangement uses TRBV13 and TRBJ1-2, with TRBD1 matching over 9 bases. V lost 3 bases and J lost 13; bases outside the gene matches: 15. Germline V gene sequence: CDR1 PRHDT, CDR2 FYEKMQ (reference sequence). The CDR3 extends over 15 amino acids. CDR3 DNA: TGTGCCAGCAGCTTGGATGGGGGTCGGACAGGGGCATTCACCTTC. Translated: CASSLDGGRTGAFTF. Supplemented by reference TRBV13 and TRBJ1-2, the full variable domain reads AAGVIQSPRHLIKEKRETATLKCYPIPRHDTVYWYQQGPGQDPQFLISFYEKMQSDKGSIPDRFSAQQFSDYHSELNMSSLELGDSALYFCASSLDGGRTGAFTFGSGTRLTVV.

This clonotype appeared many times. The DNA of the CDR3 is TGCGCCAGCAGCCCACCGGGGTCCCTGGATACGCAGTATTTT. Its protein is CASSPPGSLDTQYF. This rearrangement joins TRBV5-1 to TRBJ2-3; D possibly corresponds to TRBD2 (5 bases). In germline, CDR1 is SGHRS, CDR2 YFSETQ. The V and J ends lost 4 bases and 6 bases respectively, with 15 bases between them. This CDR3 contains 14 residues. The entire variable domain, with the rest obtained from reference TRBV5-1 and TRBJ2-3, is as follows: KAGVTQTPRYLIKTRGQQVTLSCSPISGHRSVSWYQQTPGQGLQFLFEYFSETQRNKGNFPGRFSGRQFSNSRSEMNVSTLELGDSALYLCASSPPGSLDTQYFGPGTRLTVL.